This TCR beta chain came from a study of OX40 agonist ivuxolimab in advanced cancers. With respect to the entire study: Ivuxolimab, which targeted the costimulatory receptor OX40 (CD134), was an agonistic, fully human IgG2 monoclonal antibody. In the dose-escalation cohort, 65% to 90% of patients were male, and the mean age was around 60 years, with a range of roughly 20 to 79. Three dose-escalation patients achieved partial responses, one with hepatocellular carcinoma and two with cutaneous melanoma. Intravenous ivuxolimab was administered to patients every 2 weeks at six dose levels: 0.01, 0.1, 0.3, 1.5, 3 and 10 mg/kg. The purpose of peripheral TCRbeta sequencing was to test whether ivuxolimab changed TCR sequence diversity and led to clonal T-cell expansion. The paper describes the monotherapy dose-escalation part (N of about 55 patients) of the phase I trial of ivuxolimab. Patients were allowed to have had prior anti-PD-1, anti-PD-L1 or anti-CTLA-4 therapy, and about 40% of the dose-escalation patients had been treated with checkpoint inhibitors. Among the roughly 50 dose-escalation patients, 19 had hepatocellular carcinoma, 15 or so melanoma, 9 renal cell carcinoma and 9 head and neck cancer. Results and caveats for the whole study, not just this receptor: In the 0.1-3.0 mg/kg groups, partial responders were among the patients with the lowest normalized peripheral clonal expansion, particularly in CD8+ T cells. After ivuxolimab, more expanded clones were found on average in CD8+ T cells than in CD4+ T cells. Which antigens the clonally expanded peripheral T cells were specific for was not determined. Low levels of normalized T-cell clonal expansion were also seen in some patients who did not respond. Clonal expansion of both CD4+ and CD8+ blood T cells was observed from baseline to week 6 at doses 0.1 to 3.0 mg/kg.

A remark on this clone: The antigen it binds to is not known. The sample holds no much larger clone one base away, and base qualities are not on file.

Including the terminal cysteine and phenylalanine, the CDR3 comprises 14 residues. Just the 42-base CDR3 DNA is kept, in frame starting at base 1. CDR1 and CDR2 (SGHDN, FVKESK) derive from the germline V gene. V sheds 2 bases and J sheds 3 bases, leaving 11 bases between their ends. Patients with a history of autoimmune disease or receiving systemic immunosuppression were excluded from the trial. Peripheral blood for TCR sequencing was collected from all dose cohorts at baseline, on cycle 4 day 1, and on cycle 7 day 1. Samples came from an open-label, multicenter, first-in-human phase I dose-escalation trial of ivuxolimab. Adults with locally advanced or metastatic head and neck squamous cell, hepatocellular, melanoma or renal cell carcinoma were enrolled in the trial. Before TCR sequencing, CD4+ T cells and CD8+ T cells from peripheral blood were sorted into separate populations. Genomic DNA was extracted from sorted cells for sequencing of the TCRbeta CDR3 region. The immunoSEQ Assay was used to sequence the TCRbeta CDR3 regions. Not all clones reach the TCRdb copy of this immuneACCESS table, which keeps in-frame sequences only. Checked studies attribute under half of the gap to unresolved V genes and leave the rest unexplained. The sample table records about 19,000 clones; approximately 90% of these occur just once. The top ten hold approximately 12% of the sample.

The TCR sequence derives from an adult with an advanced solid tumor such as melanoma, head and neck, liver or kidney cancer. The specimen was CD4+ or CD8+ T cells sorted from blood, collected in a trial of the OX40 agonist ivuxolimab. The chain couples TRBV14 to TRBJ2-7; the D gene lacks a confident call. CDR3 region: CASSQSQDLYEQYF. The sequenced DNA is TGTGCCAGCAGCCAATCGCAGGACCTCTACGAGCAGTACTTC. Where the CDR3 stops, the reference TRBV14 and TRBJ2-7 genes take over; the full variable domain is EAGVTQFPSHSVIEKGQTVTLRCDPISGHDNLYWYRRVMGKEIKFLLHFVKESKQDESGMPNNRFLAERTGGTYSTLKVQPAELEDSGVYFCASSQSQDLYEQYFGPGTRLTVT.